This TCR beta chain was observed in a study of Ad26.COV2.S vaccination and SARS-CoV-2 variants. The treatment is: around 19 received Ad26.COV2.S at low or high dose, single or two shots; about five received placebo; per-sample allocation not given. Following the first vaccine or placebo injection, samples were taken on day 63. The V gene end was trimmed by 10 bases and the J gene end by 0 bases; junction bases not matched to a gene: 9. CDR3 length equals 15 residues. Germline-derived CDR1 and CDR2 are LGHNA and YSLEER. Here immunoSEQ multiplex PCR was the method, and the copy in TCRdb shows in-frame clones only, minus some. The repertoire consists of 350,000 to 400,000 clones, with approximately 86% occurring once and the leading ten covering roughly 3.5%.

The sequence was obtained from a person aged 18 to 65 who received the Ad26.COV2.S COVID-19 vaccine or a placebo. The chain uses TRBV4-3 and TRBJ2-7; TRBD2 matches at 10 bases. The source material was peripheral blood, sampled in a trial of Ad26.COV2.S vaccine versus placebo. The CDR3 reads CATAWLAGDSYEQYF. For the CDR3, the DNA is TGCGCCACCGCCTGGCTAGCGGGGGACTCCTACGAGCAGTACTTC.